Listed below are T cell receptor beta chains from one sample, sequenced in a study of cytotoxic CD8 clonotypes in ibrutinib-treated CLL. Here immunoSEQ multiplex PCR was the method, and the copy in TCRdb shows in-frame clones only, minus some. The sample yields about 45,000 clones, 65% seen once. The sequenced sample was PBMCs, obtained after 24 months of ibrutinib treatment. The receptors originated from a human donor with chronic lymphocytic leukemia. The CDR3 runs from the conserved cysteine through the conserved F or W. A D gene is named only where the DNA matches it firmly. Clone size is stated in some rows and not others, as once, few, many or a class when expanded.

D	size	length	J	V	DNA	CDR3
NA	NA	15	TRBJ1-5	TRBV7-7	TGTGCTAGCAGCTTAGCCAGGGGAGGTGATCAGCCCCAGCATTTT	CASSLARGGDQPQHF
TRBD1	NA	15	TRBJ2-5	TRBV19	TGTGCCAGTAGTGTGTCACAGGGGCCCCAAGAGACCCAGTACTTC	CASSVSQGPQETQYF
NA	once	15	TRBJ1-5	TRBV4-1	TGCGCCAGCAGCCTCTCAGCGGGGCCGAGTCAGCCCCAGCATTTT	CASSLSAGPSQPQHF
NA	NA	14	TRBJ2-3	TRBV5-1	TGCGCCAGCACACCGGGGGCCTCTACAGATACGCAGTATTTT	CASTPGASTDTQYF
NA	NA	17	TRBJ1-6	TRBV21-1	TGTGCCAGCAGCAAAGCGGGGGACAGCTCCTATAATTCACCCCTCCACTTT	CASSKAGDSSYNSPLHF
NA	few	14	TRBJ1-4	TRBV5-1	TGCGCCAGCAGTCCTGGGGGGTATGCGGAAAAACTGTTTTTT	CASSPGGYAEKLFF
NA	NA	16	TRBJ1-2	TRBV18	TGTGCCAGCTCATCGATGACAGGCCCAGCCGTGCGGGGCTACACCTTC	CASSSMTGPAVRGYTF
TRBD1	NA	15	TRBJ2-7	TRBV5-5	TGTGCCAGCAGCTTGGTGGGGCAGGGGGCCTACGAGCAGTACTTC	CASSLVGQGAYEQYF
NA	NA	16	TRBJ1-1	TRBV15	TGTGCCACCAGCAGAGATTATTGGGCGCGAGGCACTGAAGCTTTCTTT	CATSRDYWARGTEAFF
NA	NA	14	TRBJ1-1	TRBV11-2	TGTGCCAGCAGCTTAGAGGGAGTTCCCACTGAAGCTTTCTTT	CASSLEGVPTEAFF
NA	NA	14	TRBJ2-7	TRBV6-5	TGTGCCAGCAGTTTTGACTACAAGGTCTACGAGCAGTACTTC	CASSFDYKVYEQYF
NA	NA	17	TRBJ2-6	TRBV4-2	TGTGCCAGCAGCCGGTCATTAGACGGATCTGGGGCCAACGTCCTGACTTTC	CASSRSLDGSGANVLTF
TRBD1	NA	14	TRBJ2-7	TRBV5-1	TGCGCCAGCAACTCGGGACAGAGGTCCTACGAGCAGTACTTC	CASNSGQRSYEQYF
NA	NA	14	TRBJ1-3	TRBV6-1	TGTGCCAGCAGTGGCAGGGAGGTTAGAAACACCATATATTTT	CASSGREVRNTIYF
NA	NA	19	TRBJ1-5	TRBV6-1	TGTGCCAGCAGTGAAGGGGCCTGGATAGCCGCGCGGAGAAGTCAGCCCCAGCATTTT	CASSEGAWIAARRSQPQHF
TRBD1	few	17	TRBJ2-2	TRBV28	TGTGCCAGCAGGTCTTCCCTGGGACAGACGAACACCGGGGAGCTGTTTTTT	CASRSSLGQTNTGELFF
NA	NA	13	TRBJ1-6	TRBV18	TGTGCCAGCTCCCCAGCGTGGAATTCACCCCTCCACTTT	CASSPAWNSPLHF
TRBD1	NA	13	TRBJ1-2	TRBV5-1	TGCGCCAGCCAGACAGGGGATACCGATGGCTACACCTTC	CASQTGDTDGYTF
NA	few	14	TRBJ1-5	TRBV27	TGTGCCAGCAGTTTATTTGGGGTAGGGCAGCCCCAGCATTTT	CASSLFGVGQPQHF
NA	NA	12	TRBJ1-2	TRBV5-4	TGTGCCAGCAGCTTGGACGGGCTTGGCTACACCTTC	CASSLDGLGYTF
NA	NA	16	TRBJ1-3	TRBV18	TGTGCCAGCTCACCGATACAGGCTTATGATGGAAACACCATATATTTT	CASSPIQAYDGNTIYF
NA	NA	12	TRBJ2-7	TRBV2	TGTGCCAGCAGTGAAGCCCCCCAGGTGAGGAGCTTC	CASSEAPQVRSF
NA	NA	14	TRBJ2-5	TRBV28	TGTGCCAGCAGTTCAGGGGGGAGTGGGAAGACCCAGTACTTC	CASSSGGSGKTQYF
NA	NA	14	TRBJ1-1	TRBV6-6	TGTGCCAGCAGCCCACAGATCATGAACACTGAAGCTTTCTTT	CASSPQIMNTEAFF
TRBD2	NA	15	TRBJ2-1	TRBV7-3	TGTGCCAGCAGCTCCAGCGGGGGAGCCTACAATGAGCAGTTCTTC	CASSSSGGAYNEQFF
NA	NA	14	TRBJ1-4	TRBV9	TGTGCCAGCAGCGTAGACGGTATGGAGGAAAAACTGTTTTTT	CASSVDGMEEKLFF
NA	NA	13	TRBJ1-3	TRBV7-8	TGTGCCAGCAGCTTCAACTCTGGAAACACCATATATTTT	CASSFNSGNTIYF
NA	few	14	TRBJ2-1	TRBV25-1	TGTGCCAGCAGTGAATGGGGTTTAGGGCAGGTATGGTTCTTC	CASSEWGLGQVWFF
NA	few	11	TRBJ2-3	TRBV15	TGTGCCACCCAGGGGACAGATACGCAGTATTTT	CATQGTDTQYF